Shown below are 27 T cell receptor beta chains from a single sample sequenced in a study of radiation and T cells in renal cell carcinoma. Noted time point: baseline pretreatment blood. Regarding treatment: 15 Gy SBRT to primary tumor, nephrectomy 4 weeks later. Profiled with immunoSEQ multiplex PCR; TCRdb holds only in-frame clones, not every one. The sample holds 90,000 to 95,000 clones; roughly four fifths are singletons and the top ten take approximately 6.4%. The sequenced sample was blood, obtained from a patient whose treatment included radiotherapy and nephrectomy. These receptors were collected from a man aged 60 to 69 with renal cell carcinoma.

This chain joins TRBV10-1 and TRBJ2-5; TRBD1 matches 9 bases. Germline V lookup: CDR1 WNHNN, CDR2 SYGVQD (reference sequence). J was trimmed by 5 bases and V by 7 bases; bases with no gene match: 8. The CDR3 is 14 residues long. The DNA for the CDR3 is TGCGCCAGCATGGAGGGGACAGGGTGGGAGACCCAGTACTTC. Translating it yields CASMEGTGWETQYF.

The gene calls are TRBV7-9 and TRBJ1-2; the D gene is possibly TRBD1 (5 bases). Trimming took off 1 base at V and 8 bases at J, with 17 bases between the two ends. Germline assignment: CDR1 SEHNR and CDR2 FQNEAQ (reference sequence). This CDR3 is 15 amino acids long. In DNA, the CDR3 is TGTGCCAGCAGCTTAGGATTCGGGCAGGGCGAAGGCTACACCTTC. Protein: CASSLGFGQGEGYTF. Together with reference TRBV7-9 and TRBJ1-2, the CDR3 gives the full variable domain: DTGVSQNPRHKITKRGQNVTFRCDPISEHNRLYWYRQTLGQGPEFLTYFQNEAQLEKSRLLSDRFSAERPKGSFSTLEIQRTEQGDSAMYLCASSLGFGQGEGYTFGSGTRLTVV.

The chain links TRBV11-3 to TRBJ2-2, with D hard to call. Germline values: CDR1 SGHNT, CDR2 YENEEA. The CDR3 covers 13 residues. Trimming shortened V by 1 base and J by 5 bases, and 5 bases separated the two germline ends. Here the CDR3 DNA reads TGTGCCAGCAGCTTAGTGGGTACCGGGGAGCTGTTTTTT. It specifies CASSLVGTGELFF. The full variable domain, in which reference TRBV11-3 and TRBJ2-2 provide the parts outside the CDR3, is EAGVVQSPRYKIIEKKQPVAFWCNPISGHNTLYWYLQNLGQGPELLIRYENEEAVDDSQLPKDRFSAERLKGVDSTLKIQPAELGDSAVYLCASSLVGTGELFFGEGSRLTVL.

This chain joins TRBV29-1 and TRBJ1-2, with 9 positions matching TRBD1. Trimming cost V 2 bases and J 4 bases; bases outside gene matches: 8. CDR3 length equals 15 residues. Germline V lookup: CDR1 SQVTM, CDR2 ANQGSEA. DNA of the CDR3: TGCAGCGTTGAACCCCGGGACAGGGAGGGCTATGGCTACACCTTC. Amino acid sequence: CSVEPRDREGYGYTF.

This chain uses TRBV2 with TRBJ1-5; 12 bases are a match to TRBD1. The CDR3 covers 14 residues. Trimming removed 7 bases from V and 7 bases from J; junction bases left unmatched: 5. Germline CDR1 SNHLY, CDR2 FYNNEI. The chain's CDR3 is CASTGDRGQQPQHF. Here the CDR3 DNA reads TGTGCCAGCACCGGGGACAGGGGGCAACAGCCCCAGCATTTT.

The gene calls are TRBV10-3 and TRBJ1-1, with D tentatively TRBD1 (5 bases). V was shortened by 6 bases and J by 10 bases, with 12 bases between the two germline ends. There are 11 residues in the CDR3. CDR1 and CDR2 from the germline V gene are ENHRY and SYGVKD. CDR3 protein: CAISGGGVAFF. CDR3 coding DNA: TGTGCCATCAGCGGGGGAGGGGTAGCTTTCTTT.

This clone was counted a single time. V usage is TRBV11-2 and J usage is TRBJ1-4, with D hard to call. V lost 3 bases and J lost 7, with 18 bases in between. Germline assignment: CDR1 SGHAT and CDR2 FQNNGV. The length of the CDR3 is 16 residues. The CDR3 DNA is TGTGCCAGCAGCTTGGGGTCGGAAGGGCGGGGTGAAAAACTGTTTTTT. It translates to CASSLGSEGRGEKLFF.

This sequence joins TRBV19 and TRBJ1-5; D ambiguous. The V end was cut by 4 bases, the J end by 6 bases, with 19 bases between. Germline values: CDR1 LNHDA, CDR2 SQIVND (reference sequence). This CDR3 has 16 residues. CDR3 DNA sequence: TGTGCCAGTAGTAGGTGGCGGGCCTCGGAGGGTCAGCCCCAGCATTTT. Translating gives CASSRWRASEGQPQHF. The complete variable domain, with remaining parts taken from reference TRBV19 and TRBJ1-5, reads DGGITQSPKYLFRKEGQNVTLSCEQNLNHDAMYWYRQDPGQGLRLIYYSQIVNDFQKGDIAEGYSVSREKKESFPLTVTSAQKNPTAFYLCASSRWRASEGQPQHFGDGTRLSIL.

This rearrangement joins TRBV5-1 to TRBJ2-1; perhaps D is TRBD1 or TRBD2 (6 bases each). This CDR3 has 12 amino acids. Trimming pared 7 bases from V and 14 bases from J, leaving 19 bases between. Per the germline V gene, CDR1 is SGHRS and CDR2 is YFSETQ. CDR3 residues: CASGGEGEREFF. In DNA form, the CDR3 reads TGCGCCAGCGGGGGAGAGGGGGAGCGGGAGTTCTTC. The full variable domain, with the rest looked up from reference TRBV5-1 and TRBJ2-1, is KAGVTQTPRYLIKTRGQQVTLSCSPISGHRSVSWYQQTPGQGLQFLFEYFSETQRNKGNFPGRFSGRQFSNSRSEMNVSTLELGDSALYLCASGGEGEREFFGPGTRLTVL.

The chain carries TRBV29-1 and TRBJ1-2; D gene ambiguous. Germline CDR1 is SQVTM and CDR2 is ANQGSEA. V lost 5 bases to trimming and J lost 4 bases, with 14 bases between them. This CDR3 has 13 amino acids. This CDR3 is CSVSDSPGYGYTF. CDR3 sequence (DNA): TGCAGCGTTTCAGATTCCCCGGGCTATGGCTACACCTTC.

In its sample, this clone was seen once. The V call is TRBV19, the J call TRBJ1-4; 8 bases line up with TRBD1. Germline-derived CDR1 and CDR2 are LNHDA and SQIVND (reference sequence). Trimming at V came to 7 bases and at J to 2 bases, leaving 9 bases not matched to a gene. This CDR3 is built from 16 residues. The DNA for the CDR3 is TGTGCCAGTAACAGGGGGATCGCGGCGACTAATGAAAAACTGTTTTTT. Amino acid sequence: CASNRGIAATNEKLFF. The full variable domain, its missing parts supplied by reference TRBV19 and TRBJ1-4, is DGGITQSPKYLFRKEGQNVTLSCEQNLNHDAMYWYRQDPGQGLRLIYYSQIVNDFQKGDIAEGYSVSREKKESFPLTVTSAQKNPTAFYLCASNRGIAATNEKLFFGSGTQLSVL.

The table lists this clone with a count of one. The CDR3 spells CAWSGGTGGGYGYTF. The CDR3 DNA is TGTGCCTGGAGTGGGGGGACAGGGGGCGGCTATGGCTACACCTTC. V is TRBV30 and J is TRBJ1-2; 12 bases match TRBD1. The germline CDR1 and CDR2 sequences are GTSNPN and SVGIG (reference sequence). The V gene end was trimmed by 1 base and the J gene end by 4 bases; junction bases not matched to a gene: 4. This CDR3 has 15 amino acids.

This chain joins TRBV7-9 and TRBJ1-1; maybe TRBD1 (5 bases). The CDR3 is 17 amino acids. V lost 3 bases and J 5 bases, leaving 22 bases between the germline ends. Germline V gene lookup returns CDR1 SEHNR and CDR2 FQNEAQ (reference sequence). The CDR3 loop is CASSLAGRQPRVTEAFF. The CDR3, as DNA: TGTGCCAGCAGCTTGGCGGGAAGACAGCCGAGGGTAACTGAAGCTTTCTTT.

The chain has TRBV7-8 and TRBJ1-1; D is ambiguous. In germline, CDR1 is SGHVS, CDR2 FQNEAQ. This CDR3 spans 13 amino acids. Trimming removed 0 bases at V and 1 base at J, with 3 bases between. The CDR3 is CASSLAGNTEAFF. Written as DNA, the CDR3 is TGTGCCAGCAGCTTAGCGGGGAACACTGAAGCTTTCTTT.

Written as DNA, the CDR3 is TGTGCCAGCAGCTTGTGGGACACTGAAGCTTTCTTT. This codes for CASSLWDTEAFF. V is TRBV7-9 and J is TRBJ1-1; no firm D call. The ends were cut back, 3 bases at V and 3 bases at J, with 5 bases in the middle. The germline gives CDR1 SEHNR, CDR2 FQNEAQ (reference sequence). CDR3 length equals 12 residues.

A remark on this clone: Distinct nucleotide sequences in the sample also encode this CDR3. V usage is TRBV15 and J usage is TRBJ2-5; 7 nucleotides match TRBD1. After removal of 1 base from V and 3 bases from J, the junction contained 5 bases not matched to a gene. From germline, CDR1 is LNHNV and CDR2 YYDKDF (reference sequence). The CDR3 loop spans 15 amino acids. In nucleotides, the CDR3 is TGTGCCACCAGCAGAGCGGGTACAGGGGAAGAGACCCAGTACTTC. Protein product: CATSRAGTGEETQYF.

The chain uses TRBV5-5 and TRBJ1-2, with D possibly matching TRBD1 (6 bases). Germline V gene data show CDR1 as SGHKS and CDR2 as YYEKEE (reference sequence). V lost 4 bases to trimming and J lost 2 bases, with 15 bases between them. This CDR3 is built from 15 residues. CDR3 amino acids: CASSRDTQRNYGYTF. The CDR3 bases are TGTGCCAGCAGCAGGGACACTCAGAGGAACTATGGCTACACCTTC. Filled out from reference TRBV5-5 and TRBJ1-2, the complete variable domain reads DAGVTQSPTHLIKTRGQQVTLRCSPISGHKSVSWYQQVLGQGPQFIFQYYEKEERGRGNFPDRFSARQFPNYSSELNVNALLLGDSALYLCASSRDTQRNYGYTFGSGTRLTVV.

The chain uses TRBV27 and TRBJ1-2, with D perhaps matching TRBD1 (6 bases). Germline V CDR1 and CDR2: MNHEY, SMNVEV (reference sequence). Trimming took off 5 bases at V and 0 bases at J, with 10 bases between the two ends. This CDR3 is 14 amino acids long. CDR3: CASSTGYANYGYTF. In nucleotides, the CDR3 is TGTGCCAGCAGTACAGGGTATGCTAACTATGGCTACACCTTC.

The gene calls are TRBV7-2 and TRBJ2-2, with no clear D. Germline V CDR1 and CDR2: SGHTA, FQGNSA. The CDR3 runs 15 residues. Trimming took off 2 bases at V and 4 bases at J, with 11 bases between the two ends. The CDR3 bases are TGTGCCAGCAGCTTAAAAGGCTACACCACCGGGGAGCTGTTTTTT. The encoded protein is CASSLKGYTTGELFF.

CDR3 sequence reads: CSAPSAYEQYF. The CDR3 DNA sequence: TGCAGTGCTCCTAGCGCCTACGAGCAGTACTTC. This chain joins TRBV20-1 and TRBJ2-7, with TRBD2 as a possible D gene (6 bases). In germline, CDR1 is DFQATT, CDR2 SNEGSKA (reference sequence). The CDR3 spans 11 residues. Trimming cost V 5 bases and J 2 bases, with 7 bases left between them.

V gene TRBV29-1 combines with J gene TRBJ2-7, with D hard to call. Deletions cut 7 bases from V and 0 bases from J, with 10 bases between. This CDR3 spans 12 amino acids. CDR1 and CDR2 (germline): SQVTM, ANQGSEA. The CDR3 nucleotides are TGCAGCGCTACACTGGACTCCTACGAGCAGTACTTC. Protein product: CSATLDSYEQYF.

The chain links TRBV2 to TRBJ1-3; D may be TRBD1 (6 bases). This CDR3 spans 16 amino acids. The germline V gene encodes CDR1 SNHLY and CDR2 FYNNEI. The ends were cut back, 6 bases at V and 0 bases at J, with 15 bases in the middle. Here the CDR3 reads CASRERQASSGNTIYF. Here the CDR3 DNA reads TGTGCCAGCAGGGAGAGACAGGCGAGCTCTGGAAACACCATATATTTT.

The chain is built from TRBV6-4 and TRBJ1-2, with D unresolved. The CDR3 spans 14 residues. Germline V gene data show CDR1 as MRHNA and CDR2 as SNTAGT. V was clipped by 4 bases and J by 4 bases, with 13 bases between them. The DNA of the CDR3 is TGTGCCAGCAGTGCGGGCAGAGGGTCCTATGGCTACACCTTC. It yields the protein CASSAGRGSYGYTF.

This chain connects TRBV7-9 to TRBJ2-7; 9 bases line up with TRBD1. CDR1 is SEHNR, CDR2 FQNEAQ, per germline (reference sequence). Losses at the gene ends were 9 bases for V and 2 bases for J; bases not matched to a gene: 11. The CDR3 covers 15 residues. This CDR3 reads CASSIGTGKTYEQYF. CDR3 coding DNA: TGTGCCAGTTCGATCGGGACAGGGAAAACCTACGAGCAGTACTTC.

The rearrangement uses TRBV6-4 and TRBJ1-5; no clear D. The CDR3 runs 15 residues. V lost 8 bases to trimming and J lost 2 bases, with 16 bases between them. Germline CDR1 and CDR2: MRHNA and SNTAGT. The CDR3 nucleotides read TGTGCCAGCCTTGGGCCTCGCGGGGGCAATCAGCCCCAGCATTTT. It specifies CASLGPRGGNQPQHF.

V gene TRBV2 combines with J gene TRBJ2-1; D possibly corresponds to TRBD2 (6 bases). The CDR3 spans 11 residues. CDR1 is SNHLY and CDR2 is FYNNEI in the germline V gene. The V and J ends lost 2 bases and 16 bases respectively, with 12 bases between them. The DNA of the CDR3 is TGTGCCAGCAGTGAACGGGACTTTCTCTTCTTC. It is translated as CASSERDFLFF.

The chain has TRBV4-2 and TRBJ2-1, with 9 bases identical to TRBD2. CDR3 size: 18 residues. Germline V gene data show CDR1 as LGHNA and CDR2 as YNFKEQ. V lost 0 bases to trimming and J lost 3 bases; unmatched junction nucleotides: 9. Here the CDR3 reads CASSQDRAGGGGYNEQFF. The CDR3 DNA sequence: TGTGCCAGCAGCCAAGACAGAGCGGGAGGTGGAGGCTACAATGAGCAGTTCTTC.